This T cell receptor (beta chain) comes out of a study of T-cell reconstitution after alpha-beta-depleted transplantation in children. The germline V gene encodes CDR1 SGHTA and CDR2 FQGNSA. The CDR3 contains 14 residues. With 4 bases removed from V and 6 bases from J, the gap between germline ends came to 12 bases. This sample's TCRbeta library carried unique molecular identifier barcodes. Each CDR3 protein gets one entry after TCRdb re-called the PCR reads with MiXCR. The repertoire consists of approximately 85,000 distinct CDR3 sequences, with around a sixth occurring once and the leading ten covering roughly a fifth. This clonotype has just a few counts.

This chain uses TRBV7-2 with TRBJ2-2, with D perhaps TRBD2 (6 bases). The source material was PBMCs, mostly from graft donor cells, sampled 180 days after TCRalphabeta/CD19-depleted stem cell transplant. The source is a male patient aged 2-15 years who had a stem cell transplant for acute lymphoblastic leukemia, so the T cells may come from the graft donor. CDR3 nucleotide sequence: TGTGCCAGCAGCTGGGGGGTAATTTCCGGGGAGCTGTTTTTT. Its translation: CASSWGVISGELFF.